Listed here is a single T cell receptor beta chain. Its binding antigen is unknown. No quality values exist for individual bases; no much larger clone is one base distant. This specimen belongs to a study of control samples from healthy donors and cancer patients (dated by TCRdb to 2018 to 2020). CDR1 and CDR2, looked up from the germline V gene, are SGDLS and YYNGEE. The CDR3 measures 14 amino acids from cysteine to phenylalanine. The entry retains the CDR3 DNA only, 42 bases that are in frame from base 1. Deletion took 0 bases off V and 9 bases off J, with a span of 12 bases between the germline ends. The method was the immunoSEQ multiplex PCR assay. What TCRdb holds here is the immuneACCESS table cut down to in-frame rearrangements. Part of the clones is not present; checked against another copy, under half of the missing clones reflect an unresolved V gene, and the others are unexplained. The sample table shows about 82,000 clones, and roughly 86% are seen once. Of the sample, 20% to 25% is held by the ten largest clones.

The clonotype originates from a man aged 45-60 years in good health. Sequenced input: blood. The receptor chain draws on TRBV9 and TRBJ2-2; a tentative D call is TRBD1 (6 bases match). The CDR3 corresponds to CASSVEVGTRELFF. The DNA reads as follows: TGTGCCAGCAGCGTAGAGGTTGGGACACGGGAGCTGTTTTTT.